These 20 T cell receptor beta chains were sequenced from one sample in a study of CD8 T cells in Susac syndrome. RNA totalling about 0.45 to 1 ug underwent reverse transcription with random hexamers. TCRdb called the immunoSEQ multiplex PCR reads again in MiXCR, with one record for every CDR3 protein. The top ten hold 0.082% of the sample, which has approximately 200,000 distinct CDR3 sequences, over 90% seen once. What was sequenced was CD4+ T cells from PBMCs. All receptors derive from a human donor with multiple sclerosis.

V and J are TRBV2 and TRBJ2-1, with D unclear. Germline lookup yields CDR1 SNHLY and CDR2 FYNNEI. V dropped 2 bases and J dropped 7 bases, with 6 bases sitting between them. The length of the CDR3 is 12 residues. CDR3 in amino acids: CASSEWKNEQFF. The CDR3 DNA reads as TGTGCCAGCAGTGAATGGAAGAATGAGCAGTTCTTC.

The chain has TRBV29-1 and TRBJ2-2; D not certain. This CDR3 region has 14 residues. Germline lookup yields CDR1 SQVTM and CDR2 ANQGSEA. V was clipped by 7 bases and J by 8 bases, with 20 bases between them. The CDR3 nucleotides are TGCAGCGCTCAACCTGTCGGTCGCCCAGGGGAGCTGTTTTTT. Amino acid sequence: CSAQPVGRPGELFF.

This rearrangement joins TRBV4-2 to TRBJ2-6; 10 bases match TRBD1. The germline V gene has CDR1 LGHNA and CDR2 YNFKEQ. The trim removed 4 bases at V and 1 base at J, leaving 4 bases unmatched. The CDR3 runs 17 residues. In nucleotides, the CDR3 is TGTGCCAGCAGCCCGACAGGGGGCGCATCTGGGGCCAACGTCCTGACTTTC. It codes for CASSPTGGASGANVLTF.

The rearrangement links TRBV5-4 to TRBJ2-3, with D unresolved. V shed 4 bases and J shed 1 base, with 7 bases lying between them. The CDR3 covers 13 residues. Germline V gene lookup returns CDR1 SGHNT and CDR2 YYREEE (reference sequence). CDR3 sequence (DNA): TGTGCCAGCAGCGCCGCGCGCACAGATACGCAGTATTTT. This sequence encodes CASSAARTDTQYF.

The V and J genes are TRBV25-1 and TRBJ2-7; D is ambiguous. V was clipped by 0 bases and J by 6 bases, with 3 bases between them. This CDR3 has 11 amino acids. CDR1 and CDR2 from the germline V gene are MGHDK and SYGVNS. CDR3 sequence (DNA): TGTGCCAGCAGTGAATACCGCGAGCAGTACTTC. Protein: CASSEYREQYF.

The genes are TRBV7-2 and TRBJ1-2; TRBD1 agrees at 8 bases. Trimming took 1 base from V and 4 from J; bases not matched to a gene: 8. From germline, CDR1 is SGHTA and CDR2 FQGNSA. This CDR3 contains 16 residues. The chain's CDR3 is CASSLVSARGPYGYTF. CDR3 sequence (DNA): TGTGCCAGCAGCTTAGTCTCTGCCAGGGGGCCCTATGGCTACACCTTC.

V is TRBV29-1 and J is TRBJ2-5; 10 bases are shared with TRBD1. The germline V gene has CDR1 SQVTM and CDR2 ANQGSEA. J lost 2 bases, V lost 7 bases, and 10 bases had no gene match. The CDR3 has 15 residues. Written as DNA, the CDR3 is TGCAGCGCCAACAACCGACAGGGGGCTCAAGAGACCCAGTACTTC. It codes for CSANNRQGAQETQYF.

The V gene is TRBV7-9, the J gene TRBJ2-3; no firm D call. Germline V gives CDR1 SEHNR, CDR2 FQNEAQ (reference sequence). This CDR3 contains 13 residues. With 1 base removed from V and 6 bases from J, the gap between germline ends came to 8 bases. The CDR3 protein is CASSLGDPDTQYF. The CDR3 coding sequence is TGTGCCAGCAGCTTAGGAGACCCTGATACGCAGTATTTT.

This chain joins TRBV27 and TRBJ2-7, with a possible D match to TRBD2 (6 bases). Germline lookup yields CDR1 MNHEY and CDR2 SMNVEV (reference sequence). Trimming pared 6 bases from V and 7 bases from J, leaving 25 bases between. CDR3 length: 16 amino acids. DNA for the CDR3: TGTGCCAGCAGACTCTCCGGGACTCGCCGTGGGGGTGAGCAGTACGTC. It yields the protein CASRLSGTRRGGEQYV.

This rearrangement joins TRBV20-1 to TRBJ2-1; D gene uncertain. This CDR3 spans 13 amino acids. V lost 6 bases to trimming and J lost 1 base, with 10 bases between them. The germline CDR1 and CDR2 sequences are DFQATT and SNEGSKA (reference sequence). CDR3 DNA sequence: TGCAGTGCCAGAAGTATGTCCTACAATGAGCAGTTCTTC. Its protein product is CSARSMSYNEQFF.

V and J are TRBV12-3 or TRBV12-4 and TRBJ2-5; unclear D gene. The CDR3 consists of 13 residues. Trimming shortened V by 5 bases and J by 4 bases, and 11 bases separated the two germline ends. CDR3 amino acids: CASSLGSRETQYF. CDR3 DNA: TGTGCCAGCAGTCTGGGTAGTAGAGAGACCCAGTACTTC.

CDR3 in DNA: TGTGCCAGCAGTTTAAGAGAGAATCAGCCCCAGCATTTT. Translating it yields CASSLRENQPQHF. V gene TRBV12-3 or TRBV12-4 combines with J gene TRBJ1-5; D is ambiguous. This CDR3 spans 13 amino acids. Trimming left V 2 bases short and J 4 bases short, with 6 bases between.

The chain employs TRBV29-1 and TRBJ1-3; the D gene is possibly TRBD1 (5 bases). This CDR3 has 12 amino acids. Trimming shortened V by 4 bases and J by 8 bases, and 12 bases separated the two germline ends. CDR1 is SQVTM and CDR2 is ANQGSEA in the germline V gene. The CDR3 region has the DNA TGCAGCGTTGCCAGGGTTGGGGACACCATATATTTT. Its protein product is CSVARVGDTIYF.

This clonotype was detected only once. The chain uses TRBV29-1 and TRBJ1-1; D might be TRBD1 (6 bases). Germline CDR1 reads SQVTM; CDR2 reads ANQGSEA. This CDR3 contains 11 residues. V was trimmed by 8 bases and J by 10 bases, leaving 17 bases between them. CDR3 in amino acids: CSSSGHPVAFF. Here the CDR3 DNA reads TGCAGCTCCTCGGGACACCCTGTAGCTTTCTTT.

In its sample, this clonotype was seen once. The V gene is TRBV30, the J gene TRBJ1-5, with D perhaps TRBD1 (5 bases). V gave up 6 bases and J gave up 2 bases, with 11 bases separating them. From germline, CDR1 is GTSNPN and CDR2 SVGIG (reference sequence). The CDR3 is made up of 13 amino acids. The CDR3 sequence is CACSGPGNQPQHF. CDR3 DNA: TGTGCCTGCTCAGGGCCCGGCAATCAGCCCCAGCATTTT.

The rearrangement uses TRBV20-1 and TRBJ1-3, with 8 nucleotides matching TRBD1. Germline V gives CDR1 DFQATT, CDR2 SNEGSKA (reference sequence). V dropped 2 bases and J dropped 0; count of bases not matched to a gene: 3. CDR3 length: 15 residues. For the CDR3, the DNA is TGCAGTGCTAGACAGGGGGCGATCTCTGGAAACACCATATATTTT. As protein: CSARQGAISGNTIYF.

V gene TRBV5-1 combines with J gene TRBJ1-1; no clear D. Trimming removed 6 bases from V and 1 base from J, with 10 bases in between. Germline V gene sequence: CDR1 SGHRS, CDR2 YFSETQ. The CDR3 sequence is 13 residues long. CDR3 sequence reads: CASKGRSNTEAFF. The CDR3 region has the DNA TGCGCCAGCAAAGGCAGGTCGAACACTGAAGCTTTCTTT.

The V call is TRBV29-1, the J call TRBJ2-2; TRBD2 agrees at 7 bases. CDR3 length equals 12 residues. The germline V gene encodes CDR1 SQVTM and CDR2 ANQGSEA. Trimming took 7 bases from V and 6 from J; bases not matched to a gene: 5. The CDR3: CSGAGVSGELFF. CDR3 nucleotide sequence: TGCAGCGGGGCGGGAGTGTCCGGGGAGCTGTTTTTT.

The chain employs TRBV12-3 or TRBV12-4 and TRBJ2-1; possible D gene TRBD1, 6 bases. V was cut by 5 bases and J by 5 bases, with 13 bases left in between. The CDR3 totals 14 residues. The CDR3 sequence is CASSPGTPNNEQFF. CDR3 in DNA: TGTGCCAGCAGTCCCGGGACACCAAACAATGAGCAGTTCTTC.

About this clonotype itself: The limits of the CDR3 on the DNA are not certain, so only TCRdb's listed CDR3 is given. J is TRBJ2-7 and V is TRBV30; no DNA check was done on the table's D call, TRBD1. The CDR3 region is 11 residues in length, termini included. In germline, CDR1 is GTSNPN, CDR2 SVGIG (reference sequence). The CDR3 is CAWGVGAQRYF.